The 9 T cell receptor beta chains reported below all come from one sample, sequenced in a study of blood T cell repertoires in COVID-19. Libraries were prepared by immunoSEQ multiplex PCR; TCRdb keeps only in-frame clonotypes and omits some of them. The sample has some 90,000 clones; more than 80% are singletons. The sample consisted of peripheral blood. The receptors were sampled from a middle-aged man with COVID-19, enrolled during active disease.

The chain combines TRBV5-1 with TRBJ2-5; perhaps TRBD2 as D (5 bases). The V end lost 4 bases, the J end lost 2 bases, and 12 bases lay between the germline ends. Germline V gives CDR1 SGHRS, CDR2 YFSETQ. The CDR3 sequence is 14 residues long. The CDR3: CASSIPRGQETQYF. The DNA of the CDR3 is TGCGCCAGCAGCATACCCCGGGGACAAGAGACCCAGTACTTC.

The genes are TRBV28 and TRBJ1-4; perhaps TRBD1 as D (5 bases). CDR3 length equals 14 residues. V gave up 6 bases and J gave up 9 bases, with 17 bases separating them. Germline-derived CDR1 and CDR2 are MDHEN and SYDVKM. Written as DNA, the CDR3 is TGTGCCAGCAGGCCCGGGGGGGGTTCACAAAAACTGTTTTTT. Amino acids: CASRPGGGSQKLFF.

The V gene is TRBV6-5, the J gene TRBJ2-1; D is possibly TRBD2 (5 bases). This CDR3 is built from 13 residues. The germline V gene has CDR1 MNHEY and CDR2 SVGAGI. V gave up 6 bases and J gave up 6 bases, with 12 bases separating them. In DNA, the CDR3 is TGTGCCAGCAGCCTTCCGGGAAGCAATGAGCAGTTCTTC. Protein product: CASSLPGSNEQFF.

The chain carries TRBV4-1 and TRBJ1-4; 10 bases map to TRBD1. CDR3 length: 15 residues. Germline trimming cut 1 base from V and 8 bases from J; bases unmatched to any gene: 4. Germline V gene sequence: CDR1 MGHRA, CDR2 YSYEKL. This chain's CDR3 is CASSQVGQGREKLFF. The CDR3 nucleotides read TGCGCCAGCAGCCAAGTGGGACAGGGGAGGGAAAAACTGTTTTTT.

The V and J genes are TRBV6-6 and TRBJ2-3; 8 bases are shared with TRBD1. V shed 6 bases, J shed 6 bases, and the junction held 11 bases outside the gene matches. CDR1 and CDR2 from the germline V gene are MNHNY and SVGAGI (reference sequence). CDR3 length: 15 amino acids. CDR3 sequence: CASRPGTGDTDTQYF. In nucleotides, the CDR3 is TGTGCCAGCAGACCCGGGACAGGAGATACCGATACGCAGTATTTT.

The J gene is TRBJ1-6, the V gene TRBV7-6; D is unclear. The germline V gene has CDR1 SGHVS and CDR2 FNYEAQ. The CDR3 has 13 residues. Trimming took off 4 bases at V and 7 bases at J, with 8 bases between the two ends. In nucleotides, the CDR3 is TGTGCCAGCAGCTCCTCGGGGAATTCACCCCTCCACTTT. Its translation is CASSSSGNSPLHF.

The chain combines TRBV7-8 with TRBJ2-7; maybe TRBD1 (6 bases). Germline loops: CDR1 SGHVS, CDR2 FQNEAQ. Trimming left V 6 bases short and J 0 bases short, with 9 bases between. This CDR3 has 13 residues. CDR3 loop: CASRLQGSYEQYF. The CDR3 DNA reads as TGTGCCAGCAGATTACAGGGCTCCTACGAGCAGTACTTC. Complete variable domain (other parts from reference TRBV7-8 and TRBJ2-7): GAGVSQSPRYKVAKRGQDVALRCDPISGHVSLFWYQQALGQGPEFLTYFQNEAQLDKSGLPSDRFFAERPEGSVSTLKIQRTQQEDSAVYLCASRLQGSYEQYFGPGTRLTVT.

This chain connects TRBV11-3 to TRBJ1-3, with D unresolved. Germline-derived CDR1 and CDR2 are SGHNT and YENEEA. The CDR3 consists of 16 residues. V was pared by 6 bases and J by 4 bases, with 19 bases between. In nucleotides, the CDR3 is TGTGCCAGCAGACCCCCTTTTTCCTCGCGGGGAAACACCATATATTTT. Its protein product is CASRPPFSSRGNTIYF.

This sequence joins TRBV11-3 and TRBJ2-1; TRBD1 aligns across 10 bases. Germline V CDR1 and CDR2: SGHNT, YENEEA. V was pared by 4 bases and J by 6 bases, with 12 bases of the junction left unmatched. This CDR3 has 17 residues. CDR3 sequence (DNA): TGTGCCAGCAGCTCACGCCGGTCGGGACAGGGGTCCAATGAGCAGTTCTTC. Protein sequence: CASSSRRSGQGSNEQFF.